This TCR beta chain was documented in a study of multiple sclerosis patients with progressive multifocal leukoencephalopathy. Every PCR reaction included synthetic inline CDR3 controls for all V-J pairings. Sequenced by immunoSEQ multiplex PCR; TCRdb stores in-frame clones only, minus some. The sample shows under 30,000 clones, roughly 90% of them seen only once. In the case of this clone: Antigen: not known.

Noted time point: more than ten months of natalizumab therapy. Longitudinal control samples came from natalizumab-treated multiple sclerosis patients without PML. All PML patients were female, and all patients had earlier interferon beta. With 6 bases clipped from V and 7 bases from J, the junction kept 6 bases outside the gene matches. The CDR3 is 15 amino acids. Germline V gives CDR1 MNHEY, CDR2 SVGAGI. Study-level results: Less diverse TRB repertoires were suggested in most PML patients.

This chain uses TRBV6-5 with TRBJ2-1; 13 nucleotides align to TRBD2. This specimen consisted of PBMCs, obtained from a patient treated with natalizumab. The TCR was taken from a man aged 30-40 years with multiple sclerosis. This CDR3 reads CASRTSGRAWNEQFF. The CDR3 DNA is TGTGCCAGCAGAACTAGCGGGAGGGCCTGGAATGAGCAGTTCTTC.